Below are 25 T cell receptor beta chains sequenced from a single sample in a study of CD8 T cells in ankylosing spondylitis. In TCRdb, the 5' RACE reads were re-called with MiXCR into one record per CDR3 protein. Among around 230,000 distinct CDR3 sequences listed, around 9.1% were seen once. Sequenced: blood, either unsorted or a sorted T cell fraction (not recorded which). The source is a male donor with ankylosing spondylitis or in good health (not recorded which).

This clonotype was detected ten times or more. The J gene is TRBJ2-1, the V gene TRBV7-2; D remains ambiguous. CDR3 length: 13 amino acids. Germline assignment: CDR1 SGHTA and CDR2 FQGNSA. V was clipped by 2 bases and J by 6 bases, with 8 bases between them. The CDR3 here is CASSLSWANEQFF. CDR3 coding DNA: TGTGCCAGCAGCTTAAGTTGGGCCAATGAGCAGTTCTTC.

This clonotype was recorded at least ten times. This chain links TRBV7-9 with TRBJ2-2; the match to TRBD2 covers 11 bases. The junction had 6 bases not matched to a gene; V was cut back by 7 bases and J by 5 bases. Germline V gene sequence: CDR1 SEHNR, CDR2 FQNEAQ (reference sequence). The CDR3 totals 15 residues. The chain's CDR3 is CASTPLAGGTGELFF. The CDR3 coding sequence is TGTGCCAGCACCCCTCTAGCGGGAGGTACCGGGGAGCTGTTTTTT.

The V call is TRBV20-1, the J call TRBJ2-3; perhaps D is TRBD1 or TRBD2 (5 bases each). This CDR3 comprises 16 residues. The germline V gene has CDR1 DFQATT and CDR2 SNEGSKA (reference sequence). V was cut by 0 bases and J by 2 bases, with 15 bases left in between. As DNA, the CDR3 is TGCAGTGCTAGAGATCCCGGGAAGGGGCTCACAGATACGCAGTATTTT. Residues: CSARDPGKGLTDTQYF.

This clonotype came up a few times. The chain links TRBV11-3 to TRBJ1-6; D is possibly TRBD1 (5 bases). This CDR3 comprises 15 residues. The V gene's germline CDR1 is SGHNT and CDR2 YENEEA. With 7 bases removed from V and 7 bases from J, the gap between germline ends came to 17 bases. CDR3 nucleotide sequence: TGTGCCAGCACACCGGGACGCCTTTCGAATTCACCCCTCCACTTT. This sequence encodes CASTPGRLSNSPLHF.

This clonotype was picked up many times. CDR3 DNA sequence: TGTGCCAGCAGTTATACGCGGAATAGCAATCAGCCCCAGCATTTT. It specifies CASSYTRNSNQPQHF. This chain links TRBV6-2 or TRBV6-3 with TRBJ1-5; D gene ambiguous. This CDR3 contains 15 residues. CDR1 is MNHEY, CDR2 SVGEGT, per germline. Trimming cost V 3 bases and J 0 bases, with 9 bases left between them.

This clonotype has a count of ten or more. J is TRBJ2-1 and V is TRBV2; D remains unclear. Germline V lookup: CDR1 SNHLY, CDR2 FYNNEI. CDR3 length: 11 residues. Between the trimmed V and J ends, which lost 7 bases and 8 bases, there was a span of 9 bases. CDR3 residues: CASTRVDEQFF. The CDR3 nucleotides are TGTGCCAGCACAAGGGTGGATGAGCAGTTCTTC.

This clonotype was seen at least ten times. The gene calls are TRBV9 and TRBJ1-1; maybe TRBD1 (6 bases). V lost 0 bases and J 2 bases, leaving 11 bases between the germline ends. The CDR3 is 15 amino acids. Germline lookup yields CDR1 SGDLS and CDR2 YYNGEE. CDR3 DNA: TGTGCCAGCAGCGTAGTAACAGGGAAAAACACTGAAGCTTTCTTT. This codes for CASSVVTGKNTEAFF.

This clonotype was picked up a small number of times. This rearrangement joins TRBV12-3 or TRBV12-4 to TRBJ2-6; TRBD1 matches 12 bases. The CDR3 is 17 residues long. Trimming took 7 bases from V and 4 from J; bases not matched to a gene: 8. For the CDR3, the DNA is TGTGCCAGCACTCCGGGACAGGGGGCTTCCGGGGCCAACGTCCTGACTTTC. Protein: CASTPGQGASGANVLTF.

This clonotype was seen ten or more times. The rearrangement joins TRBV20-1 to TRBJ2-2, with a weak D call TRBD1 (7 bases). Trimming left V 3 bases short and J 11 bases short, with 19 bases between. The CDR3 loop spans 14 amino acids. The germline CDR1 and CDR2 sequences are DFQATT and SNEGSKA (reference sequence). The DNA of the CDR3 is TGCAGTGCTAGGGGGGGACAGCCAGAGGGAGAGCTGTTTTTT. It specifies CSARGGQPEGELFF.

The chain couples TRBV19 to TRBJ2-7, with 12 bases identical to TRBD2. V trimming: 5 bases; J trimming: 3 bases; junction bases outside the gene matches: 11. The CDR3 has 17 amino acids. From germline, CDR1 is LNHDA and CDR2 SQIVND (reference sequence). CDR3 DNA sequence: TGTGCCAGTAGTCCCTTCGGGACTAGCGGGCGGGACTACGAGCAGTACTTC. Translation gives CASSPFGTSGRDYEQYF.

This clonotype has a count of ten or more. This chain joins TRBV2 and TRBJ1-2; no clear D. Trimming shortened V by 7 bases and J by 5 bases, and 11 bases separated the two germline ends. Germline CDR1 and CDR2: SNHLY and FYNNEI. The CDR3 spans 12 residues. The CDR3 spells CASTTGEYGYTF. In nucleotides, the CDR3 is TGTGCCAGCACGACGGGAGAGTATGGCTACACCTTC.

This clonotype was recorded at least ten times. CDR3 region: CASSLVASGISYEQYF. The CDR3 nucleotides are TGTGCCAGCAGCTTAGTGGCTAGCGGGATATCCTACGAGCAGTACTTC. The chain carries TRBV7-2 and TRBJ2-7; 9 nucleotides agree with TRBD2. There are 16 residues in the CDR3. Germline CDR1 and CDR2: SGHTA and FQGNSA. V lost 1 base, J lost 1 base, and 5 bases stayed unmatched.

Only a few counts were recorded for this clonotype. The genes are TRBV7-2 and TRBJ2-3; TRBD1 matches 7 bases. Trimming removed 4 bases from V and 3 bases from J; junction bases left unmatched: 7. This CDR3 has 15 residues. In germline, CDR1 is SGHTA, CDR2 FQGNSA. The CDR3 protein is CASSSEQGRTDTQYF. CDR3 sequence (DNA): TGTGCCAGCAGCTCAGAACAGGGGCGGACAGATACGCAGTATTTT.

This clonotype occurred a few times. This chain links TRBV7-2 with TRBJ1-1; D is ambiguous. Germline V lookup: CDR1 SGHTA, CDR2 FQGNSA. The CDR3 consists of 15 residues. V lost 5 bases and J 6 bases, leaving 19 bases between the germline ends. Written as DNA, the CDR3 is TGTGCCAGCAGCGGAGTTAGGACCACGTACGCTGAAGCTTTCTTT. This encodes CASSGVRTTYAEAFF.

The gene calls are TRBV5-4 and TRBJ1-1, with 8 positions matching TRBD1. This CDR3 is 14 amino acids long. Trimming at V came to 2 bases and at J to 3 bases, leaving 3 bases not matched to a gene. Germline loops: CDR1 SGHNT, CDR2 YYREEE (reference sequence). The CDR3, as DNA: TGTGCCAGCAGCTTCGACAGGGGCTACACTGAAGCTTTCTTT. It translates to CASSFDRGYTEAFF.

This clonotype was seen at least ten times. The chain couples TRBV5-1 to TRBJ2-1; tentative D call: TRBD2 (5 bases). Trimming removed 5 bases from V and 4 bases from J, with 25 bases in between. This CDR3 spans 18 amino acids. Germline V gives CDR1 SGHRS, CDR2 YFSETQ. The CDR3 region is CASRAEDPHLLGYNEQFF. CDR3 coding DNA: TGCGCCAGCAGGGCGGAGGACCCACACCTTTTAGGGTACAATGAGCAGTTCTTC.

This clonotype was seen at least ten times. This chain joins TRBV7-3 and TRBJ2-1, with TRBD2 matching 15 bases. Germline CDR1 reads SGHTA; CDR2 reads FQGTGA. V gave up 4 bases and J gave up 1 base; unmatched junction bases: 11. This CDR3 has 20 residues. The CDR3 reads CASSYLGLAGGPLSYNEQFF. In nucleotides, the CDR3 is TGTGCCAGCAGCTACCTGGGACTAGCGGGAGGCCCCCTGTCCTACAATGAGCAGTTCTTC.

This clonotype was seen many times. The rearrangement links TRBV9 to TRBJ2-3; either TRBD1 or TRBD2 may supply D (5 bases each). In germline, CDR1 is SGDLS, CDR2 YYNGEE. This CDR3 has 14 amino acids. V was cut by 2 bases and J by 1 base, with 8 bases left in between. CDR3 protein: CASSVGPRTDTQYF. CDR3 bases: TGTGCCAGCAGCGTGGGACCTCGCACAGATACGCAGTATTTT.

This clonotype came up many times. The rearrangement uses TRBV7-2 and TRBJ1-2; D is uncertain. Looked up from germline, CDR1 is SGHTA and CDR2 is FQGNSA. Trimming took 1 base from V and 7 from J, leaving 7 bases between them. This CDR3 has 12 residues. CDR3: CASSLGSGGYTF. Written as DNA, the CDR3 is TGTGCCAGCAGCTTAGGTAGTGGTGGCTACACCTTC. Full variable domain (remainder filled in from reference TRBV7-2 and TRBJ1-2): GAGVSQSPSNKVTEKGKDVELRCDPISGHTALYWYRQSLGQGLEFLIYFQGNSAPDKSGLPSDRFSAERTGGSVSTLTIQRTQQEDSAVYLCASSLGSGGYTFGSGTRLTVV.

This clonotype has a count of ten or more. J is TRBJ1-2 and V is TRBV29-1; 7 bases agree with TRBD1. Germline loops: CDR1 SQVTM, CDR2 ANQGSEA. V shed 0 bases and J 8 bases; nucleotides not matched to a gene: 9. The CDR3 spans 14 residues. CDR3 loop: CSVEENRGSGGYTF. The CDR3 DNA follows: TGCAGCGTTGAAGAGAACAGGGGATCGGGAGGCTACACCTTC. The full variable domain, completed using reference TRBV29-1 and TRBJ1-2, is SAVISQKPSRDICQRGTSLTIQCQVDSQVTMMFWYRQQPGQSLTLIATANQGSEATYESGFVIDKFPISRPNLTFSTLTVSNMSPEDSSIYLCSVEENRGSGGYTFGSGTRLTVV.

This clonotype was detected ten times or more. The V and J genes are TRBV19 and TRBJ2-1; D might be TRBD2 (5 bases). The CDR3 has 13 residues. V was cut by 7 bases and J by 9 bases, with 16 bases left in between. CDR1 is LNHDA and CDR2 is SQIVND in the germline V gene (reference sequence). As DNA, the CDR3 is TGTGCCAGTACTCTCGGGATCTCCGGTGAGCAGTTCTTC. Translation: CASTLGISGEQFF.

This clonotype was seen more than once but under ten times. CDR3 DNA: TGCGCCAGCAGCTTTGGAACCGGGAAACAAGAGACCCAGTACTTC. The encoded protein is CASSFGTGKQETQYF. The chain recombines TRBV5-1 with TRBJ2-5, with D perhaps TRBD2 (5 bases). Per the germline V gene, CDR1 is SGHRS and CDR2 is YFSETQ. Trimming pared 2 bases from V and 2 bases from J, leaving 13 bases between. CDR3 length: 15 amino acids.

This clonotype has just a few counts. A junction boundary mismatches the germline segment, possibly from a read error. This chain uses TRBV5-1 with TRBJ2-7; D may be TRBD1 (6 bases). Germline CDR1 SGHRS, CDR2 YFSETQ. There are 13 residues in the CDR3. CDR3 DNA sequence: TGCGCCAGCAGCCAGGGGCGGTCCTCCGAGCAGTACTTC. This codes for CASSQGRSSEQYF.

In this sample, this clonotype turned up many times. V is TRBV7-9 and J is TRBJ2-4, with D tentatively TRBD1 (6 bases). Trimming left V 5 bases short and J 0 bases short, with 11 bases between. The CDR3 has 15 amino acids. Looked up from germline, CDR1 is SEHNR and CDR2 is FQNEAQ (reference sequence). As DNA, the CDR3 is TGTGCCAGCAGCCCCAGGGGTGTAGCCAAAAACATTCAGTACTTC. Its protein is CASSPRGVAKNIQYF.

This clonotype was recorded many times. The CDR3 reads CSATQGASGNTIYF. The CDR3 nucleotides read TGCAGTGCCACACAGGGGGCGAGTGGAAACACCATATATTTT. J is TRBJ1-3 and V is TRBV20-1, with TRBD1 matching 9 bases. Germline CDR1 and CDR2: DFQATT and SNEGSKA (reference sequence). This CDR3 contains 14 residues. V was clipped by 6 bases and J by 3 bases; unmatched bases: 6.